These 5 T cell receptor beta chains were sequenced from one sample in a study of T cell repertoires in cytomegalovirus infection. TCRdb redid the calling of the reads with MiXCR, one entry per CDR3 protein. The table shows around 450,000 distinct CDR3 sequences, with 25% to 40% occurring only once. Sequencing was carried out using PBMCs. The receptor set was obtained from a human donor in good health (CMV status not recorded). Some clones in this sample may be carry-over from other donors' samples.

A word on this clonotype: Compared with germline, one end of the junction differs, possibly owing to a read error. V is TRBV9 and J is TRBJ1-4; tentative D call: TRBD1 (5 bases). Looked up from germline, CDR1 is SGDLS and CDR2 is YYNGEE. The CDR3 sequence is 14 residues long. CDR3 nucleotide sequence: TGTTCCAGCAGCGTAGCCCGGGCCGGGGGAAAACTGTTTTTT. Translation: CSSSVARAGGKLFF.

This clonotype has only a few counts. The chain has TRBV29-1 and TRBJ1-2; D is unresolved. The CDR3 is 8 residues long. Per the germline V gene, CDR1 is SQVTM and CDR2 is ANQGSEA. V was cut by 2 bases and J by 12 bases, with 4 bases left in between. CDR3 sequence: CSVESNTF. The CDR3 coding sequence is TGCAGCGTTGAATCCAACACCTTC.

The table lists this clonotype with a few counts. The gene calls are TRBV28 and TRBJ2-3; 8 bases agree with TRBD2. Germline-derived CDR1 and CDR2 are MDHEN and SYDVKM. The V segment lost 5 bases and the J segment 3 bases; nucleotides outside the gene matches: 7. This CDR3 comprises 15 residues. CDR3 nucleotide sequence: TGTGCCAGCAGTGTGGAGCGGGGGTTGACAGATACGCAGTATTTT. It specifies CASSVERGLTDTQYF.

CDR3: CASSSPVGWGALEQYF. CDR3 in DNA: TGTGCCAGCAGCTCCCCGGTAGGGTGGGGGGCTCTCGAGCAGTACTTC. The chain links TRBV7-2 to TRBJ2-7; possibly TRBD1 or TRBD2 for D (6 bases each). V was shortened by 4 bases and J by 6 bases, with 22 bases between the two germline ends. The CDR3 is 16 residues long. Germline CDR1 reads SGHTA; CDR2 reads FQGNSA.

The chain recombines TRBV6-1 with TRBJ1-5; 8 bases line up with TRBD1. With V trimmed by 4 bases and J by 6 bases, 8 bases remained unmatched. CDR1 and CDR2 (germline): MNHNS, SASEGT. This CDR3 is built from 15 residues. CDR3 sequence reads: CASSGEAGGGQPQHF. The CDR3 DNA is TGTGCCAGCAGTGGGGAGGCAGGGGGCGGTCAGCCCCAGCATTTT.